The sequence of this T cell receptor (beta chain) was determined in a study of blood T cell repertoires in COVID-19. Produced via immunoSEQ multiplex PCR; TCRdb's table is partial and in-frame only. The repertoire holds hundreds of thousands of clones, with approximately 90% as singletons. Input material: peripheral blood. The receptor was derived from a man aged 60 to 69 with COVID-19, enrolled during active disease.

CDR3 bases: TGTGCCAGCAGCCGAGTGAACACTGAAGCTTTCTTT. Translated: CASSRVNTEAFF. The chain combines TRBV3-1 (or the pseudogene TRBV3-2) with TRBJ1-1; no reliable D call. V was clipped by 4 bases and J by 0 bases, with 3 bases between them. Germline CDR1 reads LGHDT; CDR2 reads YNNKEL (reference sequence). This CDR3 contains 12 residues.